Listed below are T cell receptor beta chains from one sample, sequenced in a study of beta chain features in type 1 diabetes. The table came from immunoSEQ multiplex PCR; TCRdb's copy has only in-frame clones and leaves some out. The data show 900,000 or so clones, with around a sixth seen just once and 0.02% to 0.03% held by the top ten. Sequenced material: naive CD4+ T cells from blood. The origin of the receptors is a woman between 18 and 29 years old in good health. Each CDR3 is given with its conserved first and last residue. A D gene is named only where the DNA matches it firmly. Some rows mark clone size as missing; the rest say once, few, many or name a class of expanded clone.

j_call d_call v_call clone_size cdr3_nt cdr3_aa
TRBJ2-1 TRBD2 TRBV29-1 - TGCAGCAAAACTAGCGGATTCTACAATGAGCAGTTCTTC CSKTSGFYNEQFF
TRBJ1-1 - TRBV21-1 few TGTGCCAGCAGCCCTACAGGGGAGAGCACTGAAGCTTTCTTT CASSPTGESTEAFF
TRBJ2-3 TRBD1 TRBV7-9 - TGTGCCAGCAGCTTAAAGGGGGCGGTCGTCACAGATACGCAGTATTTT CASSLKGAVVTDTQYF
TRBJ2-3 - TRBV18 - TGTGCCAGCTCACCCTATCGGACAGTCACAGATACGCAGTATTTT CASSPYRTVTDTQYF
TRBJ1-2 - TRBV10-2 - TGCGCCAGCAGCCGACCAGAAACAGGGCCGCATGGCTACACCTTC CASSRPETGPHGYTF
TRBJ2-1 - TRBV7-9 - TGTGCCAGCAGCGTTTGGGGTGGCGTTTCCTACAATGAGCAGTTCTTC CASSVWGGVSYNEQFF
TRBJ1-5 - TRBV7-9 few TGTGCCAGCAGCTCAATGGACGGGGGGGTAAGGCCCCAGCATTTT CASSSMDGGVRPQHF
TRBJ2-7 - TRBV5-1 few TGCGCCAGCAGCTTGGAGGGTTCCTACGAGCAGTACTTC CASSLEGSYEQYF
TRBJ2-1 - TRBV7-9 many TGTGCCAGCAGCTCGTCGGCCAATGAGCAGTTCTTC CASSSSANEQFF
TRBJ1-4 - TRBV10-3 - TGTGCCATCAGTGAAGGAGCAACTAATGAAAAACTGTTTTTT CAISEGATNEKLFF
TRBJ2-3 TRBD2 TRBV18 - TGTGCCAGCTCACCAATAGCGGGAGTTCCCACAGATACGCAGTATTTT CASSPIAGVPTDTQYF
TRBJ2-1 - TRBV18 - TGTGCCAGCTCCCCTATGGAGGGAGCCTACAATGAGCAGTTCTTC CASSPMEGAYNEQFF
TRBJ1-2 - TRBV7-9 - TGTGCCAGCAGCCAAAGCCTCCACTATGGCTACACCTTC CASSQSLHYGYTF
TRBJ2-1 TRBD2 TRBV18 few TGTGCCAGCTCAGCCATAGCGGGAGGCGATGAGCAGTTCTTC CASSAIAGGDEQFF
TRBJ2-7 TRBD2 TRBV15 - TGTGCCACCAGCAGAGGCCTAGCGGTTTACGAGCAGTACTTC CATSRGLAVYEQYF
TRBJ2-1 TRBD2 TRBV15 few TGTGCCACCAGCGTCACTAGCGGTTCCTACAATGAGCAGTTCTTC CATSVTSGSYNEQFF
TRBJ2-3 - TRBV18 - TGTGCCAGCTCACCATATAGCGATAGCACAGATACGCAGTATTTT CASSPYSDSTDTQYF
TRBJ2-7 - TRBV15 few TGTGCCACCAGCAGAGACCGATACGAGCAGTACTTC CATSRDRYEQYF
TRBJ2-3 - TRBV12-2 - TGTGCAAGTCGCTTAACGGGAGCGCCGAGCACAGATACGCAGTATTTT CASRLTGAPSTDTQYF
TRBJ2-1 - TRBV14 - TGTGCCAGCAGCCAAGACTCAGGTTGGAACAATGAGCAGTTCTTC CASSQDSGWNNEQFF
TRBJ2-1 TRBD2 TRBV19 once TGTGCCAGTAGCCCATCGCAGGGACTAGCACTTTGGAATGAGCAGTTCTTC CASSPSQGLALWNEQFF
TRBJ2-5 - TRBV7-2 few TGTGCCAGCAGCCCGGGGGACGGCCCACGCGGAGAGACCCAGTACTTC CASSPGDGPRGETQYF
TRBJ1-1 - TRBV7-3 - TGTGCCAGCAGCGCACTTTGGGACACTGAAGCTTTCTTT CASSALWDTEAFF
TRBJ2-2 - TRBV10-3 many TGTGCCATCAGTGGGTTACAGAACACCGGGGAGCTGTTTTTT CAISGLQNTGELFF
TRBJ2-7 - TRBV21-1 few TGTGCCAGCAGCAAAGGGACACCGGGACAGTACTTC CASSKGTPGQYF
TRBJ2-7 TRBD2 TRBV19 few TGTGCCAGTAGTGAACTCAGCGGGAGTAGAGCCTACGAGCAGTACTTC CASSELSGSRAYEQYF
TRBJ1-2 - TRBV28 once TGTGCCAGCAGTGCCTATGGGGATGGCTACACCTTC CASSAYGDGYTF
TRBJ2-3 TRBD1 TRBV28 - TGTGCCAGCAGTCAAGGGGGCGCGGGCACAGATACGCAGTATTTT CASSQGGAGTDTQYF
TRBJ2-7 TRBD2 TRBV7-9 - TGTGCCAGCAGCTTAGTTGTAGCGGGTAACTACGAGCAGTACTTC CASSLVVAGNYEQYF
TRBJ2-5 - TRBV11-2 - TGTGCCAGCAGCTTAGGACCTCAGACGCGATCCGAGACCCAGTACTTC CASSLGPQTRSETQYF
TRBJ2-5 - TRBV7-9 - TGTGCCAGCAGCTTAGGCCGGGGACACCTCCAAGAGACCCAGTACTTC CASSLGRGHLQETQYF
TRBJ2-7 - TRBV10-3 - TGTGCCATCAGTGAGTTTAGCGAGCAGTACTTC CAISEFSEQYF
TRBJ1-4 - TRBV7-2 few TGTGCCAGCAGCTTAGTCGGGTCCGGCGATGAAAAACTGTTTTTT CASSLVGSGDEKLFF
TRBJ2-3 - TRBV7-2 - TGTGCCAGCAGCTTAGGAGGCAGGGTACGCACAGATACGCAGTATTTT CASSLGGRVRTDTQYF
TRBJ2-1 TRBD2 TRBV7-9 few TGTGCCAGCAGCTTATCCGGGAGGGCCGAAGATGAGCAGTTCTTC CASSLSGRAEDEQFF
TRBJ1-3 - TRBV28 - TGTGCCAGCAGTCTCGGACAGTACTCTGGAAACACCATATATTTT CASSLGQYSGNTIYF
TRBJ2-1 - TRBV7-2 - TGTGCCAGCAGCTTAGGGGTGGGGGGCGCAGGACATGAGCAGTTCTTC CASSLGVGGAGHEQFF
TRBJ1-2 TRBD1 TRBV5-4 - TGTGCCAGCAGCTTCCGGACAGGGAACTATGGCTACACCTTC CASSFRTGNYGYTF
TRBJ1-4 TRBD1 TRBV2 - TGTGCCAGCAGTAAGGCAGGGGGGTTGAATGAAAAACTGTTTTTT CASSKAGGLNEKLFF
TRBJ2-7 - TRBV7-8 - TGTGCCAGCAGCTTAGTCCGGACTCACTCCTACGAGCAGTACTTC CASSLVRTHSYEQYF
TRBJ2-1 TRBD2 TRBV29-1 few TGCAGCGTTTTAGCGGGAGCGACGTCCCTGGGGCTCTTC CSVLAGATSLGLF
TRBJ2-5 - TRBV20-1 few TGCAGTGCTAGTGTTGCAGAGCAGTACTTC CSASVAEQYF
TRBJ2-7 - TRBV5-1 few TGCGCCAGCAGCTTGGGAAGGATGCCAGGCTACGAGCAGTACTTC CASSLGRMPGYEQYF
TRBJ2-3 TRBD1 TRBV4-1 few TGCGCCAGCAGCGCGAGGACCCGGGACAGTGGCGCAGATACGCAGTATTTT CASSARTRDSGADTQYF